The 9 T cell receptor beta chains reported below all come from one sample, sequenced in a study of blood T cells in healthy people across ages. Together with a sample-barcoded 5' primer, a J-beta primer mix was included in a second PCR lasting about 6 to 11 cycles. MiXCR was run by TCRdb on the 5' RACE reads, yielding one entry per CDR3 protein. The table lists over 950,000 distinct CDR3 sequences, roughly 51% of them singletons. The material sequenced was blood. The receptors come from a woman in her sixties in good health.

This sequence joins TRBV11-2 and TRBJ1-2; the D is unclear. The CDR3 loop spans 14 amino acids. Trimming stripped 2 bases from V and 8 bases from J, with 15 bases between. Germline V gene lookup returns CDR1 SGHAT and CDR2 FQNNGV. The CDR3 nucleotides read TGTGCCAGCAGCTTATTCGACCGTATCGGGGGCTACACCTTC. Amino acid sequence: CASSLFDRIGGYTF.

The table lists this clonotype with a few counts. This chain uses TRBV2 with TRBJ2-3, with D uncertain. The CDR3 has 14 amino acids. The germline V gene has CDR1 SNHLY and CDR2 FYNNEI. The V end was cut by 2 bases, the J end by 7 bases, with 13 bases between. The CDR3 reads CASSERYTSHTQYF. For the CDR3, the DNA is TGTGCCAGCAGTGAACGTTATACTTCCCATACGCAGTATTTT.

This clonotype was seen a handful of times. The chain recombines TRBV14 with TRBJ2-1; TRBD1 aligns across 9 bases. In germline, CDR1 is SGHDN, CDR2 FVKESK. With 4 bases clipped from V and 2 bases from J, the junction kept 9 bases outside the gene matches. This CDR3 comprises 17 residues. Here the CDR3 DNA reads TGTGCCAGCAGCCGCTTTACAGGGGGCAGCCCCTACAATGAGCAGTTCTTC. Protein product: CASSRFTGGSPYNEQFF.

This clonotype showed up just once. J is TRBJ1-1 and V is TRBV4-1, with 11 bases lining up with TRBD1. Losses at the gene ends were 4 bases for V and 3 bases for J; bases not matched to a gene: 4. The germline gives CDR1 MGHRA, CDR2 YSYEKL. This CDR3 contains 15 residues. Here the CDR3 DNA reads TGCGCCAGCAGCCCGCTGGGACAGGGGGACACTGAAGCTTTCTTT. It codes for CASSPLGQGDTEAFF.

This clonotype has just a few counts. The chain recombines TRBV29-1 with TRBJ2-7; TRBD2 agrees at 12 bases. V shed 6 bases and J 5 bases; nucleotides not matched to a gene: 5. The germline V gene encodes CDR1 SQVTM and CDR2 ANQGSEA. CDR3 length: 13 residues. The CDR3 bases are TGCAGCGTCGCTAGCGGGAGGGCCCACGAGCAGTACTTC. Encoded protein: CSVASGRAHEQYF.

V is TRBV7-2 and J is TRBJ1-1; D gene unclear. V was shortened by 5 bases and J by 0 bases, with 10 bases between the two germline ends. Germline lookup yields CDR1 SGHTA and CDR2 FQGNSA. The CDR3 sequence is 14 residues long. The CDR3 coding sequence is TGTGCCAGCAGCCGACGGAGTATGAACACTGAAGCTTTCTTT. It codes for CASSRRSMNTEAFF. Based on the CDR3 plus reference TRBV7-2 and TRBJ1-1, the full variable domain is GAGVSQSPSNKVTEKGKDVELRCDPISGHTALYWYRQSLGQGLEFLIYFQGNSAPDKSGLPSDRFSAERTGGSVSTLTIQRTQQEDSAVYLCASSRRSMNTEAFFGQGTRLTVV.

The chain has TRBV27 and TRBJ2-1; D might be TRBD2 (5 bases). Germline V gene sequence: CDR1 MNHEY, CDR2 SMNVEV (reference sequence). CDR3 size: 14 residues. V dropped 3 bases and J dropped 5 bases, with 11 bases sitting between them. The CDR3 DNA is TGTGCCAGCAGTTTTAGGTCTAGCAACAATGAGCAGTTCTTC. It translates to CASSFRSSNNEQFF.

The CDR3 protein is CASSLVAASDEQYF. The DNA of the CDR3 is TGTGCCAGCAGCTTAGTGGCAGCCTCGGATGAGCAGTACTTC. V and J are TRBV7-2 and TRBJ2-7; D unclear. Germline CDR1 is SGHTA and CDR2 is FQGNSA. The CDR3 is 14 amino acids. Trimming removed 1 base from V and 7 bases from J, with 14 bases in between.

This clonotype was seen more than once but under ten times. The rearrangement joins TRBV27 to TRBJ2-5, with unresolved D. The J call may not be correct, given that the DNA end is closer to TRBJ2-7. The CDR3 length is 14 residues. Germline loops: CDR1 MNHEY, CDR2 SMNVEV (reference sequence). The CDR3 here is CASSPDPNLYEQYF. CDR3 nucleotide sequence: TGTGCCAGCAGTCCAGACCCGAACCTTTACGAGCAGTACTTC.